This entry lists 24 T cell receptor beta chains sequenced from one sample in a study of blood T cell repertoires in COVID-19. Data came from immunoSEQ multiplex PCR; TCRdb stores just in-frame clones and leaves some out. The sample shows about 230,000 clones, approximately 88% of them seen only once. Sequencing was carried out using PBMCs or T cells enriched from blood (not recorded which). The source is a woman in her thirties or forties with acute COVID-19.

The table lists this clone with a few counts. This CDR3 reads CASSPGLVPSTDTQYF. The CDR3, as DNA: TGTGCCAGCAGCCCAGGACTAGTTCCTAGCACAGATACGCAGTATTTT. The J gene is TRBJ2-3, the V gene TRBV11-3, with 7 bases fitting TRBD2. The CDR3 totals 16 residues. V gave up 5 bases and J gave up 0 bases; unmatched junction bases: 8. CDR1 and CDR2 (germline): SGHNT, YENEEA.

The chain carries TRBV6-1 and TRBJ1-2; tentative D call: TRBD1 (5 bases). Germline CDR1 reads MNHNS; CDR2 reads SASEGT. V lost 1 base and J lost 4, with 10 bases in between. The CDR3 runs 14 residues. In DNA form, the CDR3 reads TGTGCCAGCAGTGAAGGGGGGGTTCGCTATGGCTACACCTTC. Residues: CASSEGGVRYGYTF.

This chain joins TRBV9 and TRBJ2-1; TRBD1 agrees at 11 bases. This CDR3 region has 15 residues. CDR1 and CDR2 from the germline V gene are SGDLS and YYNGEE. The ends lost 2 bases at V and 7 bases at J; junction bases unmatched: 5. CDR3 sequence (DNA): TGTGCCAGCAGCGTCGTGGACAGGGGGCATAATGAGCAGTTCTTC. Residues: CASSVVDRGHNEQFF. Full variable domain (remainder filled in from reference TRBV9 and TRBJ2-1): DSGVTQTPKHLITATGQRVTLRCSPRSGDLSVYWYQQSLDQGLQFLIQYYNGEERAKGNILERFSAQQFPDLHSELNLSSLELGDSALYFCASSVVDRGHNEQFFGPGTRLTVL.

This rearrangement joins TRBV4-1 to TRBJ1-3; 9 positions agree with TRBD1. Per germline, CDR1 MGHRA and CDR2 YSYEKL. The ends lost 3 bases at V and 8 bases at J; junction bases unmatched: 11. This CDR3 has 16 residues. DNA of the CDR3: TGCGCCAGCAGCCATCACGGCGGGACAGGGTGGTACACCATATATTTT. It is translated as CASSHHGGTGWYTIYF.

The V and J genes are TRBV24-1 and TRBJ1-2; 9 bases agree with TRBD1. Germline V gives CDR1 KGHDR, CDR2 SFDVKD. Unmatched junction bases numbered 4, after V lost 4 bases and J lost 8 bases. This CDR3 has 13 amino acids. CDR3 nucleotides: TGTGCCACCAGTGACCCGGGACAGGGAGGCTACACCTTC. Residues: CATSDPGQGGYTF.

This chain joins TRBV6-5 and TRBJ2-1; the match to TRBD2 covers 12 bases. The germline CDR1 and CDR2 sequences are MNHEY and SVGAGI. V lost 4 bases and J lost 8; bases outside the gene matches: 3. This CDR3 region has 14 residues. The CDR3 loop reads CASSLTSGRDEQFF. The CDR3 nucleotides are TGTGCCAGCAGTTTGACTAGCGGGAGAGATGAGCAGTTCTTC.

The chain couples TRBV29-1 to TRBJ1-1; 7 nucleotides line up with TRBD1. Unmatched junction bases numbered 4, after V lost 5 bases and J lost 4 bases. The CDR3 extends over 12 amino acids. CDR1 and CDR2 from the germline V gene are SQVTM and ANQGSEA. The CDR3 protein is CSVLDRPTEAFF. The CDR3 bases are TGCAGCGTTCTGGACAGGCCCACTGAAGCTTTCTTT.

The chain combines TRBV5-1 with TRBJ1-1; 7 bases fit TRBD1. V dropped 6 bases and J dropped 5; count of bases not matched to a gene: 1. Germline lookup yields CDR1 SGHRS and CDR2 YFSETQ. The CDR3 is 11 amino acids. The CDR3 DNA follows: TGCGCCAGCAAACAGGGGACTGAAGCTTTCTTT. Translated: CASKQGTEAFF.

The CDR3 bases are TGCGCCAGCAGCCAGGACAGGGGTTGGGGCACTGAAGCTTTCTTT. It codes for CASSQDRGWGTEAFF. The chain combines TRBV4-1 with TRBJ1-1, with 9 bases that match TRBD1. CDR3 length: 15 residues. Losses at the gene ends were 3 bases for V and 4 bases for J; bases not matched to a gene: 6. In germline, CDR1 is MGHRA, CDR2 YSYEKL.

This sequence joins TRBV29-1 and TRBJ2-5; TRBD1 agrees at 10 bases. Germline V CDR1 and CDR2: SQVTM, ANQGSEA. The trim removed 1 base at V and 6 bases at J, leaving 14 bases unmatched. CDR3 length: 17 amino acids. This chain's CDR3 is CSVEGWIRGQGRKTQYF. The CDR3 coding sequence is TGCAGCGTTGAAGGTTGGATTAGGGGACAGGGGCGGAAGACCCAGTACTTC.

The J gene is TRBJ1-1, the V gene TRBV12-3 or TRBV12-4; 7 positions agree with TRBD1. The CDR3 has 13 amino acids. After removal of 1 base from V and 10 bases from J, the junction contained 6 bases not matched to a gene. CDR3 in DNA: TGTGCCAGCAGTTTAGTAGAGGGGGCGGGAGCTTTCTTT. Translated: CASSLVEGAGAFF.

CDR3 sequence reads: CASSLARGLVGEPQHF. The CDR3 region has the DNA TGTGCCAGCAGCTTAGCCCGGGGGTTGGTCGGGGAGCCCCAGCATTTT. The chain links TRBV7-6 to TRBJ1-5; TRBD1 is a possible D gene (5 bases). This CDR3 region has 16 residues. Germline V gene sequence: CDR1 SGHVS, CDR2 FNYEAQ. V was shortened by 0 bases and J by 8 bases, with 17 bases between the two germline ends.

The chain employs TRBV5-1 and TRBJ2-7, with 8 positions matching TRBD1. With V trimmed by 3 bases and J by 6 bases, 8 bases remained unmatched. The CDR3 consists of 14 residues. The germline gives CDR1 SGHRS, CDR2 YFSETQ. CDR3 in amino acids: CASSSWGQVSEQYF. The CDR3 DNA reads as TGCGCCAGCAGCTCTTGGGGACAGGTGTCCGAGCAGTACTTC.

The chain employs TRBV5-4 and TRBJ1-1; 7 bases fit TRBD1. Losses at the gene ends were 0 bases for V and 8 bases for J; bases not matched to a gene: 7. This CDR3 is built from 14 residues. Germline values: CDR1 SGHNT, CDR2 YYREEE (reference sequence). This CDR3 is CASSLEGQRTEAFF. The CDR3 nucleotides read TGTGCCAGCAGCTTGGAGGGACAGAGGACCGAAGCTTTCTTT.

A remark on this clone: The junction shows a germline mismatch at one end, possibly a read error. CDR3 loop: CASSLVASGTPQFF. The CDR3 coding sequence is TGTGCTAGCAGCTTAGTTGCCAGCGGGACCCCGCAGTTCTTC. This sequence joins TRBV7-7 and TRBJ2-1, with 7 bases that match TRBD2. This CDR3 has 14 residues. Germline assignment: CDR1 SSHAT and CDR2 FNYEAQ (reference sequence). Based on the CDR3 plus reference TRBV7-7 and TRBJ2-1, the full variable domain is GAGVSQSPRYKVTKRGQDVTLRCDPISSHATLYWYQQALGQGPEFLTYFNYEAQPDKSGLPSDRFSAERPEGSISTLTIQRTEQRDSAMYRCASSLVASGTPQFFGPGTRLTVL.

The chain is built from TRBV5-8 and TRBJ1-6, with TRBD1 as a possible D gene (5 bases). The CDR3 is made up of 14 amino acids. The V end lost 3 bases, the J end lost 7 bases, and 11 bases lay between the germline ends. Germline V CDR1 and CDR2: SGHTS, YDEGEE. The CDR3 loop reads CASSWGRSNSPLHF. CDR3 in DNA: TGTGCCAGCAGCTGGGGCCGATCCAATTCACCCCTCCACTTT. The whole variable domain, filled in from reference TRBV5-8 and TRBJ1-6, reads EAGVTQSPTHLIKTRGQQATLRCSPISGHTSVYWYQQALGLGLQFLLWYDEGEERNRGNFPPRFSGRQFPNYSSELNVNALELEDSALYLCASSWGRSNSPLHFGNGTRLTVT.

V is TRBV19 and J is TRBJ2-1; D perhaps matches TRBD2 (6 bases). Trimming left V 1 base short and J 7 bases short, with 11 bases between. Per the germline V gene, CDR1 is LNHDA and CDR2 is SQIVND (reference sequence). This CDR3 spans 14 amino acids. Here the CDR3 reads CASSIGGGINEQFF. CDR3 sequence (DNA): TGTGCCAGTAGTATAGGGGGCGGGATAAATGAGCAGTTCTTC.

This clone was recorded only once. The rearrangement joins TRBV29-1 to TRBJ1-2; TRBD1 matches at 8 bases. Germline V gene sequence: CDR1 SQVTM, CDR2 ANQGSEA. After removal of 5 bases from V and 6 bases from J, the junction contained 11 bases not matched to a gene. CDR3 length equals 14 residues. This chain's CDR3 is CSVWNPRQGNGYTF. CDR3 DNA sequence: TGCAGCGTTTGGAACCCTAGACAGGGGAATGGCTACACCTTC.

This clone has a handful of counts. The chain has TRBV7-2 and TRBJ2-2; D uncertain. Germline V gene sequence: CDR1 SGHTA, CDR2 FQGNSA. The V gene lost 5 bases and the J gene lost 5 bases, with 15 bases spanning the gap. This CDR3 region has 15 residues. The CDR3 is CASSPTAAWTGELFF. The CDR3 DNA reads TGTGCCAGCAGCCCGACGGCGGCCTGGACCGGGGAGCTGTTTTTT.

The chain couples TRBV30 to TRBJ1-2; TRBD1 is a possible D gene (6 bases). The germline CDR1 and CDR2 sequences are GTSNPN and SVGIG (reference sequence). V was trimmed by 8 bases and J by 6 bases, leaving 19 bases between them. The CDR3 covers 13 residues. This chain's CDR3 is CALHGGAAHGYTF. CDR3 DNA sequence: TGTGCCCTTCATGGGGGGGCGGCACATGGCTACACCTTC.

The V gene is TRBV5-4, the J gene TRBJ1-5; 8 bases are a match to TRBD1. Trimming removed 3 bases from V and 4 bases from J; junction bases left unmatched: 3. The CDR3 extends over 14 amino acids. Germline CDR1 SGHNT, CDR2 YYREEE (reference sequence). The CDR3 spells CASSSGQGNQPQHF. The CDR3 DNA is TGTGCCAGCAGCTCCGGACAGGGAAATCAGCCCCAGCATTTT.

The CDR3 DNA follows: TGCGCCAGCAGCCCGGGACAGGGAGGGGGTCAGCCCCAGCATTTT. This gives the protein CASSPGQGGGQPQHF. V and J are TRBV5-1 and TRBJ1-5; TRBD1 aligns across 9 bases. In germline, CDR1 is SGHRS, CDR2 YFSETQ. The trim removed 4 bases at V and 6 bases at J, leaving 8 bases unmatched. The CDR3 extends over 15 amino acids.

The CDR3 is CASSVGGGPDTQYF. The CDR3 bases are TGTGCCAGTAGTGTCGGCGGGGGGCCAGATACGCAGTATTTT. The chain carries TRBV19 and TRBJ2-3, with TRBD2 identical over 8 bases. Looked up from germline, CDR1 is LNHDA and CDR2 is SQIVND (reference sequence). The CDR3 sequence is 14 residues long. V trimming: 5 bases; J trimming: 4 bases; junction bases outside the gene matches: 5.

The table lists this clone with a few counts. J is TRBJ1-1 and V is TRBV30; D is perhaps TRBD1 (6 bases). The V and J ends lost 5 bases and 1 base respectively, with 17 bases between them. The CDR3 runs to 15 residues. Germline lookup yields CDR1 GTSNPN and CDR2 SVGIG (reference sequence). CDR3 residues: CAWHYSGTQNTEAFF. CDR3 nucleotide sequence: TGTGCCTGGCATTATTCCGGGACACAGAACACTGAAGCTTTCTTT.